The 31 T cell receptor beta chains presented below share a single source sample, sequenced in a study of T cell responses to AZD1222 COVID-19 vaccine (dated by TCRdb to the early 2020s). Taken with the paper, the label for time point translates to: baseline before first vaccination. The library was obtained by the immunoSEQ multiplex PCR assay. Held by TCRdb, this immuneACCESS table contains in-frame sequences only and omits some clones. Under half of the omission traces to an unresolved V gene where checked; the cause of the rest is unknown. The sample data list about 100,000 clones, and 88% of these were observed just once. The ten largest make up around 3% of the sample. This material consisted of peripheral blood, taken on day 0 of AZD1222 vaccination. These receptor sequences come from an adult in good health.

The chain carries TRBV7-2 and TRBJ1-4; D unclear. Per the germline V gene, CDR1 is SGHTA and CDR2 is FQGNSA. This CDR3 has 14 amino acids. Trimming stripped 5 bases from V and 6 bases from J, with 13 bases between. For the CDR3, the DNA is TGTGCCAGCAGCGTATATTGGAGAGATGAAAAACTGTTTTTT. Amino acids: CASSVYWRDEKLFF.

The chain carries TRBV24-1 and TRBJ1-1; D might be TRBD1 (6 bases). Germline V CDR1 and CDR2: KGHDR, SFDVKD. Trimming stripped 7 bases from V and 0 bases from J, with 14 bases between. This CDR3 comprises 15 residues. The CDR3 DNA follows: TGTGCCACCAGAGGGGGGACGGGCATGAACACTGAAGCTTTCTTT. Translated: CATRGGTGMNTEAFF.

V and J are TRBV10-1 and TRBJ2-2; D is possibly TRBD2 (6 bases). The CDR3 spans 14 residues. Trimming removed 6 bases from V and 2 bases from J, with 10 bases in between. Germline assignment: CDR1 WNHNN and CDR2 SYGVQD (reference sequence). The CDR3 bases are TGCGCCAGCAGCCGGGACTTTAACACCGGGGAGCTGTTTTTT. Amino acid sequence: CASSRDFNTGELFF.

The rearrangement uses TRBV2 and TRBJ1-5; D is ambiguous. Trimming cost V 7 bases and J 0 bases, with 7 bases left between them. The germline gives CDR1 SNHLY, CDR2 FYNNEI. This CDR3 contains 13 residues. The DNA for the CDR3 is TGTGCCAGCAAACCGAATAGCAATCAGCCCCAGCATTTT. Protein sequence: CASKPNSNQPQHF.

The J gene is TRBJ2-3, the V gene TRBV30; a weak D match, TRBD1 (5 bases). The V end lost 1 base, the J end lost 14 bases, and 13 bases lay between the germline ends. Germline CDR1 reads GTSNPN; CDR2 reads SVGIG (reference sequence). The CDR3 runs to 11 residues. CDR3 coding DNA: TGTGCCTGGAGTGGTAGGAATAGGGGGTATTTT. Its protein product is CAWSGRNRGYF.

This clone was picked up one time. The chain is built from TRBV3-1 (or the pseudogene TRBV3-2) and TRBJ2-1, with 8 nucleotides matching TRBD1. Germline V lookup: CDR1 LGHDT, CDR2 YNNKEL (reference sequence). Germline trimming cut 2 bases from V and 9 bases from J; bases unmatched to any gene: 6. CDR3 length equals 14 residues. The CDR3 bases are TGTGCCAGCAGCCAACAACCAGGGGGCACTGAGCAGTTCTTC. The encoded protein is CASSQQPGGTEQFF.

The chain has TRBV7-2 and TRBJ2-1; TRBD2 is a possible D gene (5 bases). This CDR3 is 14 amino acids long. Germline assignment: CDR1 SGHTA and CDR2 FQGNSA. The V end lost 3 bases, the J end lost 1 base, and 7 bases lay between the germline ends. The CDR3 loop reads CASSFPGSYNEQFF. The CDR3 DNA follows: TGTGCCAGCAGCTTTCCGGGATCCTACAATGAGCAGTTCTTC. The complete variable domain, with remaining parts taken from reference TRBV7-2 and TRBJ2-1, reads GAGVSQSPSNKVTEKGKDVELRCDPISGHTALYWYRQSLGQGLEFLIYFQGNSAPDKSGLPSDRFSAERTGGSVSTLTIQRTQQEDSAVYLCASSFPGSYNEQFFGPGTRLTVL.

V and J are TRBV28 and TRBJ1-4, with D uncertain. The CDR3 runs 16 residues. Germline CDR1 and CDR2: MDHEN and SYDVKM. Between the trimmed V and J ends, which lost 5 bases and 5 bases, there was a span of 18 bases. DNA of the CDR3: TGTGCCAGCAGTCGCCCCGGGCCAGGATCAAATGAAAAACTGTTTTTT. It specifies CASSRPGPGSNEKLFF.

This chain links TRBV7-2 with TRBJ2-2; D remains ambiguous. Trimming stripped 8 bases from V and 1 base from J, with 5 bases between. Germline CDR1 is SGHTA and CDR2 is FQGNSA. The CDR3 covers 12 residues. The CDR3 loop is CASPRNTGELFF. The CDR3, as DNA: TGTGCCAGCCCCAGGAACACCGGGGAGCTGTTTTTT.

The DNA of the CDR3 is TGTGCCAGCAGTTTAAGGGGGGACAGGGCCAATAATTCACCCCTCCACTTT. Translated, it gives CASSLRGDRANNSPLHF. The V call is TRBV27, the J call TRBJ1-6; 9 positions match TRBD1. J gave up 5 bases and V 2 bases, and 7 bases lay outside the gene matches. Germline-derived CDR1 and CDR2 are MNHEY and SMNVEV (reference sequence). CDR3 length: 17 amino acids.

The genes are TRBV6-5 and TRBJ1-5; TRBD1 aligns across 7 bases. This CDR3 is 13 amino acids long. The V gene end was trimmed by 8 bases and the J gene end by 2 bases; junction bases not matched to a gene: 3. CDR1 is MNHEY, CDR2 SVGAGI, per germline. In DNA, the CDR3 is TGTGCCAGCCAAACAGGGGGCAATCAGCCCCAGCATTTT. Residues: CASQTGGNQPQHF.

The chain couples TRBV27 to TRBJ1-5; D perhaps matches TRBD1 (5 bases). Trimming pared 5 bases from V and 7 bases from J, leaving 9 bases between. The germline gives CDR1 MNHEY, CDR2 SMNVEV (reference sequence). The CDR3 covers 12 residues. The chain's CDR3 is CASSAGGQPQHF. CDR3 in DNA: TGTGCCAGCAGTGCCGGGGGACAGCCCCAGCATTTT.

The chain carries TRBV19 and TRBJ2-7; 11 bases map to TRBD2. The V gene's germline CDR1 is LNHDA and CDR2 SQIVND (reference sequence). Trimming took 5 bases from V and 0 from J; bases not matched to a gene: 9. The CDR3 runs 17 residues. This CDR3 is CASSGKGLAVSSYEQYF. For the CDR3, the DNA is TGTGCCAGTAGTGGAAAGGGACTAGCGGTAAGCTCCTACGAGCAGTACTTC.

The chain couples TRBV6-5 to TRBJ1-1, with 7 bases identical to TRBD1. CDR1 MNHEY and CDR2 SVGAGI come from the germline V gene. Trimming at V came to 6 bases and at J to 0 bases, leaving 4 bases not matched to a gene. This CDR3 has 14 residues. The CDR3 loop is CASRRTGLNTEAFF. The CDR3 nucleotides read TGTGCCAGCAGGAGGACAGGACTGAACACTGAAGCTTTCTTT.

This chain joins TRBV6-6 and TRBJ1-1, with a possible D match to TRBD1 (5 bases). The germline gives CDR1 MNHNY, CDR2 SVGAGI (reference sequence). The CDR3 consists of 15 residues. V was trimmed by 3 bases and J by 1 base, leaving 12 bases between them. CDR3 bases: TGTGCCAGCAGTTATAGCGGGGGAGCGAACACTGAAGCTTTCTTT. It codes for CASSYSGGANTEAFF.

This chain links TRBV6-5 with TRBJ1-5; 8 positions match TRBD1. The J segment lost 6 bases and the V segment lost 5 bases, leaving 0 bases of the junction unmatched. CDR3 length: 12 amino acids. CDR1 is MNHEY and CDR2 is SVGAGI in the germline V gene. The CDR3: CASSTGGQPQHF. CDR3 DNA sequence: TGTGCCAGCAGTACAGGGGGTCAGCCCCAGCATTTT.

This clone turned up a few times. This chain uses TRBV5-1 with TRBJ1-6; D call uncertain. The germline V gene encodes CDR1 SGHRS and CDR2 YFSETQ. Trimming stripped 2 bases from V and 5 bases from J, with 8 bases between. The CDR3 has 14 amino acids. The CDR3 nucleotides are TGCGCCAGCAGCTTCGGTGTTGATAATTCACCCCTCCACTTT. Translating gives CASSFGVDNSPLHF. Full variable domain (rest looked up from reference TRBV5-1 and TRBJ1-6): KAGVTQTPRYLIKTRGQQVTLSCSPISGHRSVSWYQQTPGQGLQFLFEYFSETQRNKGNFPGRFSGRQFSNSRSEMNVSTLELGDSALYLCASSFGVDNSPLHFGNGTRLTVT.

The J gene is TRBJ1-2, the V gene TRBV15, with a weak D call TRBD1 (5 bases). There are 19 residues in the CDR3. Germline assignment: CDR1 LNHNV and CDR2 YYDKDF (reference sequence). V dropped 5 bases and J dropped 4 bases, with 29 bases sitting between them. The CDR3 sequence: CATSGHEVGIWGSGYGYTF. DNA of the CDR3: TGTGCCACCAGCGGACACGAGGTGGGGATTTGGGGTTCGGGCTATGGCTACACCTTC.

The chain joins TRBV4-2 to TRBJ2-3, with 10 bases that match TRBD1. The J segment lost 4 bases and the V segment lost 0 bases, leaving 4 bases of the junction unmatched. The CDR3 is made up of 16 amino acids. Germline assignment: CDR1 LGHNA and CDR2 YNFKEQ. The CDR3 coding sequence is TGTGCCAGCAGCCAAGAACCGACAGGGGGCGCAGATACGCAGTATTTT. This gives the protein CASSQEPTGGADTQYF.

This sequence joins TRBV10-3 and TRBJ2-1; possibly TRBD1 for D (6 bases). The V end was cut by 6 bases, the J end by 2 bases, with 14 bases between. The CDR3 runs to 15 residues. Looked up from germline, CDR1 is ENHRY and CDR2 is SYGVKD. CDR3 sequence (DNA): TGTGCCATCAGACCCACCGGGACACCCTACAATGAGCAGTTCTTC. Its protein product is CAIRPTGTPYNEQFF.

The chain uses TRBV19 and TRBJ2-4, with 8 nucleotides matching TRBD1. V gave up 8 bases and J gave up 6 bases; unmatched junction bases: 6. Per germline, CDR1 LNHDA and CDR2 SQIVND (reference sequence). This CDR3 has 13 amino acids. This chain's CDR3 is CASADRGGNIQYF. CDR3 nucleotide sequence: TGTGCCAGTGCCGACAGGGGTGGAAACATTCAGTACTTC.

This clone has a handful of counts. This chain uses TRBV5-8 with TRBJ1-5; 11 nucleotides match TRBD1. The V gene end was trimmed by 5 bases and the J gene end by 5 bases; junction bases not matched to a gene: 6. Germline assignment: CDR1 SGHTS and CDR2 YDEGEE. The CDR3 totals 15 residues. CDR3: CASSFGTGGYQPQHF. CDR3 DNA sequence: TGTGCCAGCAGTTTTGGGACAGGGGGTTATCAGCCCCAGCATTTT.

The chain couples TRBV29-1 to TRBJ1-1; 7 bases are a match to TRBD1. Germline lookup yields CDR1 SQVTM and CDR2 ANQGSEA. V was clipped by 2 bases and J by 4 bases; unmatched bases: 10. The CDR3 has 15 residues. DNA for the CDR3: TGCAGCGTTGAAACCCCTGACAGGGTGGGCACTGAAGCTTTCTTT. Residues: CSVETPDRVGTEAFF.

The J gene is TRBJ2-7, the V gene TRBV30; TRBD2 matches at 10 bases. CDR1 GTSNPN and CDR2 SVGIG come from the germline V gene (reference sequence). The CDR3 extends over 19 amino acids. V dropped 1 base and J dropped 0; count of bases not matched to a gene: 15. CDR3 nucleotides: TGTGCCTGGAGTGGGGGGTCTCGGACTAGCGGTCGAATCTCCTACGAGCAGTACTTC. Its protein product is CAWSGGSRTSGRISYEQYF. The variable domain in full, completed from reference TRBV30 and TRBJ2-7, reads SQTIHQWPATLVQPVGSPLSLECTVEGTSNPNLYWYRQAAGRGLQLLFYSVGIGQISSEVPQNLSASRPQDRQFILSSKKLLLSDSGFYLCAWSGGSRTSGRISYEQYFGPGTRLTVT.

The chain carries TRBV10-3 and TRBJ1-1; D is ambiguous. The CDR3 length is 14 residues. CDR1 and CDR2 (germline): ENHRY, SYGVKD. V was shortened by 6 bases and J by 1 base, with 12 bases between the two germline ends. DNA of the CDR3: TGTGCCATCAGACCAGGACGGAGGAACACTGAAGCTTTCTTT. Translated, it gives CAIRPGRRNTEAFF.

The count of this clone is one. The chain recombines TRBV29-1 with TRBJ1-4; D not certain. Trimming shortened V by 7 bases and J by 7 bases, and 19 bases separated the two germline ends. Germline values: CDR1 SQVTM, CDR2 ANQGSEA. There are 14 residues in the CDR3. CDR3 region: CSAEIRGFSEKLFF. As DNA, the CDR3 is TGCAGCGCCGAGATCCGGGGTTTTTCTGAAAAACTGTTTTTT.

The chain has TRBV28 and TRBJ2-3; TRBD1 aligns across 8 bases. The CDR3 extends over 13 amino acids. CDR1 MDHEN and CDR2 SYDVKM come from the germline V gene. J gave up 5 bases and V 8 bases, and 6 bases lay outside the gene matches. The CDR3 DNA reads TGTGCCAGCCGTACAGGGGGGAAAGATACGCAGTATTTT. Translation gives CASRTGGKDTQYF.

This CDR3 reads CASSLSPRGQNQPQHF. CDR3 DNA sequence: TGCGCCAGCAGCTTGTCGCCGCGGGGACAAAATCAGCCCCAGCATTTT. The chain joins TRBV5-1 to TRBJ1-5, with D possibly matching TRBD1 (6 bases). Germline V gene lookup returns CDR1 SGHRS and CDR2 YFSETQ. The germline V and J ends were trimmed by 1 base and 4 bases, with 15 bases remaining between them. The CDR3 runs to 16 residues.

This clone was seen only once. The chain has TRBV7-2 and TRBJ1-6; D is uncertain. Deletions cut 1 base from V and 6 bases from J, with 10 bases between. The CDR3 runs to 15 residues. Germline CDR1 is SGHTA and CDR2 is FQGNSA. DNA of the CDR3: TGTGCCAGCAGCTTAGGTCAGGCAACTAATTCACCCCTCCACTTT. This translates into CASSLGQATNSPLHF.

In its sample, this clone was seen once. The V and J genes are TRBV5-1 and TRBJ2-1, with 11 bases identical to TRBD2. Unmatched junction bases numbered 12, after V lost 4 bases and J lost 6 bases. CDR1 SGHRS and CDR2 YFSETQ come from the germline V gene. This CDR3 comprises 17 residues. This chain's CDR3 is CASSARIGTSGTNEQFF. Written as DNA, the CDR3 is TGCGCCAGCAGCGCAAGAATCGGGACTAGCGGTACCAATGAGCAGTTCTTC.

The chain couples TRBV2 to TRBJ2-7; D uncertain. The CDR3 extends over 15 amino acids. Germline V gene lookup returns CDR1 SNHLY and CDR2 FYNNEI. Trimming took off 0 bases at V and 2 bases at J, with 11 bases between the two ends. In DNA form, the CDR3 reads TGTGCCAGCAGTGAAGCGATATTAGAAACCTACGAGCAGTACTTC. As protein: CASSEAILETYEQYF.